This section outlines one TCR beta chain sequence together with its context. CDR3 length: 20 residues. Per the germline V gene, CDR1 is SGHNT and CDR2 is YYREEE (reference sequence). Trimming stripped 0 bases from V and 1 base from J, with 25 bases between. Profiling relied on immunoSEQ multiplex PCR, and the TCRdb table lists in-frame clones only, not all of them. Altogether around 1.5 million clones are present, about 98% being singletons, with the ten largest covering 0.4% to 0.55%. This sample was included in a study of shared clonotypes between healthy human individuals. This chain uses TRBV5-4 with TRBJ2-5; weak D call: TRBD2 (5 bases). The sequencing input was naive CD4+ T cells sorted from blood. Subset described: CD45RA+ positively selected. The TCR comes from a man aged 25 to 45 in good health. The DNA of the CDR3 is TGTGCCAGCAGCTTGGAACGGGAAGTAAGACCGACTTACCTCCAAGAGACCCAGTACTTC. This gives the protein CASSLEREVRPTYLQETQYF.